This T cell receptor (beta chain) appears in the sequencing data of a study of blood T cell repertoires in COVID-19. Trimming stripped 0 bases from V and 4 bases from J, with 10 bases between. CDR1 and CDR2 from the germline V gene are SGHDT and YYEEEE. This CDR3 has 14 residues. Profiling relied on immunoSEQ multiplex PCR, and the TCRdb table lists in-frame clones only, not all of them. The sample lists about 36,000 clones; around 80% were seen once. This receptor was identified in a man in his fifties or sixties with active COVID-19. The chain employs TRBV5-6 and TRBJ1-2; D might be TRBD1 (6 bases). Sequenced: peripheral blood. The DNA for the CDR3 is TGTGCCAGCAGCTTGGTCCGAGGGGGCTATGGCTACACCTTC. It encodes CASSLVRGGYGYTF.